This entry lists 3 T cell receptor beta chains sequenced from one sample in a study of T cell changes during pregnancy in multiple sclerosis. Assay: immunoSEQ multiplex PCR; the TCRdb copy retains only in-frame clones and omits some. The table records about 38,000 clones, over 80% of them present only once. Source: CD4+ T cells from peripheral blood mononuclear cells, taken in the third trimester of pregnancy. The receptors derive from a female donor in good health, enrolled as a control in a pregnancy study.

V and J are TRBV5-1 and TRBJ2-7; 8 nucleotides agree with TRBD2. This CDR3 is 15 amino acids long. J lost 4 bases, V lost 4 bases, and 10 bases had no gene match. The germline V gene encodes CDR1 SGHRS and CDR2 YFSETQ. CDR3 amino acids: CASSVALAGGYEQYF. The DNA for the CDR3 is TGCGCCAGCAGCGTGGCTCTAGCGGGTGGGTACGAGCAGTACTTC. The whole variable domain, remainder taken from reference TRBV5-1 and TRBJ2-7, is KAGVTQTPRYLIKTRGQQVTLSCSPISGHRSVSWYQQTPGQGLQFLFEYFSETQRNKGNFPGRFSGRQFSNSRSEMNVSTLELGDSALYLCASSVALAGGYEQYFGPGTRLTVT.

This clone was seen once. The chain recombines TRBV7-9 with TRBJ2-1; D gene ambiguous. V lost 4 bases and J 5 bases, leaving 9 bases between the germline ends. This CDR3 region has 13 residues. CDR1 SEHNR and CDR2 FQNEAQ come from the germline V gene (reference sequence). The CDR3 reads CASSSLEDNEQFF. Here the CDR3 DNA reads TGTGCCAGCAGCTCCTTAGAAGACAATGAGCAGTTCTTC.

The CDR3 is CASRTGGRTGELFF. CDR3 nucleotides: TGTGCCAGCAGAACAGGGGGCAGGACCGGGGAGCTGTTTTTT. The chain uses TRBV6-5 and TRBJ2-2; 9 bases line up with TRBD1. The CDR3 is made up of 14 amino acids. The J segment lost 5 bases and the V segment lost 6 bases, leaving 4 bases of the junction unmatched. The V gene's germline CDR1 is MNHEY and CDR2 SVGAGI.